This T cell receptor beta chain was sequenced in a study of blood T cell repertoires in COVID-19. Overall study context: Samples taken during acute and convalescent COVID-19 were collected in the United States, Italy and Spain. PBMCs, B-cell-depleted T cells, or T cells provided the cDNA or gDNA that made up the material.

Sequencing used immunoSEQ multiplex PCR; TCRdb keeps in-frame clones, though not all of them. The data hold 100,000 to 150,000 clones, with roughly three quarters observed a single time. V lost 5 bases, J lost 6 bases, and 11 bases lay in between. The CDR3 covers 12 residues. Per germline, CDR1 GTSNPN and CDR2 SVGIG (reference sequence). The table lists this clone with a count of one. The sample comprised peripheral blood. The TCR comes from a woman between 70 and 85 years old with acute or convalescent COVID-19. V is TRBV30 and J is TRBJ2-1; D perhaps matches TRBD1 (6 bases). This chain's CDR3 is CAWQGLVNEQFF. As DNA, the CDR3 is TGTGCCTGGCAGGGGCTTGTCAATGAGCAGTTCTTC.